The present T cell receptor beta chain was sequenced within a study of PD-L1 blockade in urothelial cancer. About the study: At 6 weeks and at 3 weeks (second dose) after treatment start, blood was analyzed.

Sequencing was performed with immunoSEQ multiplex PCR; in TCRdb, only in-frame clones are kept and a portion is missing. The data show tens of thousands of clones, with about 90% seen just once and more than 12% held by the top ten. CDR3 length: 12 amino acids. The germline V gene has CDR1 GTSNPN and CDR2 SVGIG (reference sequence). V was cut by 3 bases and J by 4 bases, with 7 bases left in between. Indicated time point: pretreatment peripheral blood. This clone was observed many times. The sample has other DNA sequences that encode this CDR3 too. The sequences come from PBMCs, collected around atezolizumab (anti-PD-L1) treatment. The rearrangement links TRBV30 to TRBJ1-5; D is possibly TRBD1 (6 bases). The sequence was collected from a man aged 55 to 69 with urothelial cancer. Written as DNA, the CDR3 is TGTGCCTGGAGAGGACAGAATCAGCCCCAGCATTTT. Translated: CAWRGQNQPQHF.